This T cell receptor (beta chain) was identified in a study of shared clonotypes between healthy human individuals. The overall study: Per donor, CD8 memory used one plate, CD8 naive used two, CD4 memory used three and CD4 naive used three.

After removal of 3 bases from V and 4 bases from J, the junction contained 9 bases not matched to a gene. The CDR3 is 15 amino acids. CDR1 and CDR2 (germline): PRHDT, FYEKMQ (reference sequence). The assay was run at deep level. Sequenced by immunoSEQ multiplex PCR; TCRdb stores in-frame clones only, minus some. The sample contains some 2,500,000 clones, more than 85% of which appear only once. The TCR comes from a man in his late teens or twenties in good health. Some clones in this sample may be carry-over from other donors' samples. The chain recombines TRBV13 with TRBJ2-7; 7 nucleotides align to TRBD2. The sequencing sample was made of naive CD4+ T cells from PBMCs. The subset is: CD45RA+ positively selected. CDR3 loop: CASSFRGRGLYEQYF. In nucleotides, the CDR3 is TGTGCCAGCAGCTTTCGGGGGAGGGGTCTATACGAGCAGTACTTC.